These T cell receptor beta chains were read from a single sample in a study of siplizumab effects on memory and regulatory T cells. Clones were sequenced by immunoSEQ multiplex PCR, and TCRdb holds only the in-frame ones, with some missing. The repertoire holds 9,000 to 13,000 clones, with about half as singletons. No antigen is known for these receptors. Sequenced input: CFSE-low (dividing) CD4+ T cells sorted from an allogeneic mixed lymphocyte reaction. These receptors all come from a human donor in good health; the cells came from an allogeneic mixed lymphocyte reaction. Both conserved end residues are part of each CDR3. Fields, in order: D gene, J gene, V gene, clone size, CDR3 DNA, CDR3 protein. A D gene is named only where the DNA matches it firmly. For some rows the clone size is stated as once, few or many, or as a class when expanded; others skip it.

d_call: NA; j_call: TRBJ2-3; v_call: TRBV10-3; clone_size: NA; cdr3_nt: TGTGCCATCAGCCAACCTCCCACAGATACGCAGTATTTT; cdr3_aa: CAISQPPTDTQYF
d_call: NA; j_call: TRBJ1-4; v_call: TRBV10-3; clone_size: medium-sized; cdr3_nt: TGTGCCATCAGTGAGCGCGATGGCGAAAAACTGTTTTTT; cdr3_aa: CAISERDGEKLFF
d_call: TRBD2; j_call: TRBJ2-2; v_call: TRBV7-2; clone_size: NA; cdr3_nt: TGTGCCAGCAGCTTAGAATTCCCGGCGGGAGGTTCGAACACCGGGGAGCTGTTTTTT; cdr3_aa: CASSLEFPAGGSNTGELFF
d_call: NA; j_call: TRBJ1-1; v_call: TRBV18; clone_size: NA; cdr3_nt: TGTGCCAGCGCTCCCCAAAGAGACACTGAAGCTTTCTTT; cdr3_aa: CASAPQRDTEAFF
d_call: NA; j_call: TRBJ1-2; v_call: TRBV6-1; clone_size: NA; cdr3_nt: TGTGCCAGCTGGGGAGCCTATGGCTACACCTTC; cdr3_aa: CASWGAYGYTF
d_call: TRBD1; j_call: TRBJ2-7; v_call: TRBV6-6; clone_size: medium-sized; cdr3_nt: TGTGCCAGCAGCATACAGGGGTCGGGGTACGAGCAGTACTTC; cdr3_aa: CASSIQGSGYEQYF
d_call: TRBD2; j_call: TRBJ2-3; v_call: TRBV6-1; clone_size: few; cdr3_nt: TGTGCCAGCAGTGAATCCGGGACTAGCAGGGGAGATACGCAGTATTTT; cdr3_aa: CASSESGTSRGDTQYF
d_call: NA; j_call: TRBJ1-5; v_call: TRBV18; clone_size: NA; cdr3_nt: TGTGCCAGCTCATCCAATAGCAATCAGCCCCAGCATTTT; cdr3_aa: CASSSNSNQPQHF
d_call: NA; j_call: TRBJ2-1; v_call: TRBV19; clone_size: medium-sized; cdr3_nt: TGTGCCAGTAGTATCGCCAGACTAGTCAATGAGCAGTTCTTC; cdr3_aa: CASSIARLVNEQFF
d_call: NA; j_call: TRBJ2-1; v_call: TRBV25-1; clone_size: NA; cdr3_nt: TGTGCCAGCAGTGAACCACGGGGAAGGCGTCACAATGAGCAGTTCTTC; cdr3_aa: CASSEPRGRRHNEQFF
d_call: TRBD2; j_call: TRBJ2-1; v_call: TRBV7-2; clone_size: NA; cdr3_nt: TGTGCCAGCAGCTTGAAAGCGGGAGGGCCCATAGGTGAGCAGTTCTTC; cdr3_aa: CASSLKAGGPIGEQFF
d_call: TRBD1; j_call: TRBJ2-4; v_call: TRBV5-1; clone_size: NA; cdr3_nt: TGCGCCAGCAGCACAGGGGACAGGGGAGGGAGAAACATTCAGTACTTC; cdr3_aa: CASSTGDRGGRNIQYF
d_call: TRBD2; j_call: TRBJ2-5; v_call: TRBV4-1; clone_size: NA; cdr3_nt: TGCGCCAGCAGCCATGCGGGACTAGCGGATAGGGAGACCCAGTACTTC; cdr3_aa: CASSHAGLADRETQYF
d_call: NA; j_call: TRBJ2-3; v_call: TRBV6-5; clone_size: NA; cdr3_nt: TGTGCCAGCAGTTACGGGGCCGCTCCGGATACGCAGTATTTT; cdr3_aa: CASSYGAAPDTQYF
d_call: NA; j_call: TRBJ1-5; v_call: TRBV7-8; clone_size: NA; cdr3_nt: TGTGCCAGCAGCTTATGGGGGTACCATCAGCCCCAGCATTTT; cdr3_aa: CASSLWGYHQPQHF
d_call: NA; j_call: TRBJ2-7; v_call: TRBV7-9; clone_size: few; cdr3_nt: TGTGCCAGCAGCTTAGCGGTGGGTGCTCTGAAGAGATACGAGCAGTACTTC; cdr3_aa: CASSLAVGALKRYEQYF
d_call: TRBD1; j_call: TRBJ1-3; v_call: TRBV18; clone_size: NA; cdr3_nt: TGTGCCAGCTCACCACAGGGACAGGGGAGAAACACCATATATTTT; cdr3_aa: CASSPQGQGRNTIYF